This T cell receptor (beta chain) was recovered during a study of T cells in Graves' hyperthyroidism and ophthalmopathy. The overall study: Peripheral blood was taken when the disease was first diagnosed, before any treatment began.

A word on this clonotype: The antigen remains undetermined.

TCR beta CDR3 region amplification was performed from RNA transcripts. Initially, a first-round RT-PCR of the TCR CDR3 employed the HTBI primer set. Using its own MiXCR run on the multiplex PCR reads, TCRdb lists one record per CDR3 protein. The sample has 500,000 to 550,000 distinct CDR3 sequences, about 20% seen once. Study-level points and caveats: Also found in blood were most expanded thyroid clonotypes above 0.001.

V lost 0 bases and J lost 4, with 4 bases in between. CDR1 is LNHNV, CDR2 YYDKDF, per germline (reference sequence). This CDR3 region has 13 residues. The source material was blood. The chain recombines TRBV15 with TRBJ1-3, with unresolved D. This sequence was found in a man aged 40-50 years with Graves' ophthalmopathy. In DNA form, the CDR3 reads TGTGCCACCAGCAGAGATCTCGGAAACACCATATATTTT. Translating it yields CATSRDLGNTIYF.